The TCR beta chain described here comes from a study of T cell repertoires in aging, cancer and after chemotherapy. Across the whole study: The whole study produced a dataset of several million TCR reads.

Multiplex touch-down PCR with TRB-A/B primers amplified rearranged V-D-J TRB sequences. TCRdb fed the multiplex PCR reads into MiXCR, producing one record per CDR3 protein. Among thousands of distinct CDR3 sequences listed, over 60% were seen once. The CDR3 sequence is 14 residues long. Germline lookup yields CDR1 SGHAT and CDR2 FQNNGV. The junction had 4 bases not matched to a gene; V was cut back by 3 bases and J by 10 bases. TCR beta rearrangements were amplified from peripheral blood genomic DNA. The sequencing input was blood. This TCR was recovered from a human donor with a solid tumor. The rearrangement joins TRBV11-2 to TRBJ1-5, with 12 positions matching TRBD1. The CDR3 DNA sequence: TGTGCCAGCAGCTTGGGGACAGGGGGCAATCCCCAGCATTTT. Protein sequence: CASSLGTGGNPQHF.